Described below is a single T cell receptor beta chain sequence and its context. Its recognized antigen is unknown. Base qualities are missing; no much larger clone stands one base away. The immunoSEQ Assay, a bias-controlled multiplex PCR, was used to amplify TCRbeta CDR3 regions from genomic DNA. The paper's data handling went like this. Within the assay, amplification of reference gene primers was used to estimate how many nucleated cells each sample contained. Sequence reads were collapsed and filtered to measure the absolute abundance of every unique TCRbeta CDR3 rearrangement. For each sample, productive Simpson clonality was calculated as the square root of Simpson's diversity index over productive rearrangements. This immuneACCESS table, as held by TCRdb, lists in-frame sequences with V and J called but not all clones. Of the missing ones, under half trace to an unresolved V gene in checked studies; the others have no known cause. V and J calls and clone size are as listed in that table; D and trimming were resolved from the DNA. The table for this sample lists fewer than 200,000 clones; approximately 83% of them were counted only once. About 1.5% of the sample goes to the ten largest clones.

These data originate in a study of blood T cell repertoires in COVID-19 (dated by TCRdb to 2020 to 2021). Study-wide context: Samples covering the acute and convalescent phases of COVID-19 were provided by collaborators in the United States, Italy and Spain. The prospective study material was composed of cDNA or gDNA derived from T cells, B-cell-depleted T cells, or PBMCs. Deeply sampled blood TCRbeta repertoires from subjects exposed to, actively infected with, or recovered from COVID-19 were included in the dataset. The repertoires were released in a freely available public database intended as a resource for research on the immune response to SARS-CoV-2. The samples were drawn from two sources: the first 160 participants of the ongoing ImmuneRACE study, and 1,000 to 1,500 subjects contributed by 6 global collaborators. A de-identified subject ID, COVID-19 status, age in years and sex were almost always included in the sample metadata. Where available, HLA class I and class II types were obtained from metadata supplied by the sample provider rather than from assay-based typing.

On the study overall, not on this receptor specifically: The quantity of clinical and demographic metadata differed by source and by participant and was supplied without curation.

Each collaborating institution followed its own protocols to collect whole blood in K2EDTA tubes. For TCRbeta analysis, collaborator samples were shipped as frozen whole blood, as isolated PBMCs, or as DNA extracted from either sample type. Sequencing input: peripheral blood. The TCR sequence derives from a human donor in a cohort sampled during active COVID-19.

CDR3 protein: CASSPLQSGGTDTQYF. The bases read TGTGCCAGCAGCCCGCTCCAAAGCGGGGGGACAGATACGCAGTATTTT. Rearrangement joined TRBV14 to TRBJ2-3, with 9 bases aligning to TRBD2. The germline V gene sets CDR1 to SGHDN and CDR2 to FVKESK. V is cut back by 4 bases and J by 3 bases, with 8 bases in the junction unmatched. Its CDR3 holds 16 amino acids, cysteine through phenylalanine. Only the CDR3 DNA stays, 48 bases, in frame from base 1.